This record covers a single T cell receptor beta chain. The sample belongs to a study of blood T cell repertoires in COVID-19. Overall study: PBMCs, B-cell-depleted T cells, or T cells provided the cDNA or gDNA that made up the material.

Authors' methods: Amplified reference gene primers provided the basis for estimating nucleated cell counts. Here immunoSEQ multiplex PCR was the method, and the copy in TCRdb shows in-frame clones only, minus some. From that table come the V and J calls and clone size; the DNA was used to work out D and trimming. The sample lists 100,000 to 120,000 clones; 75% to 85% were seen once. The TCR originated in a woman between 65 and 79 years old with acute or convalescent COVID-19. Source material: peripheral blood.

The CDR3 nucleotides are TGTGCCAGCAGGCTTACGACGAAAGGGGACGAGCAGTACTTC. Residues: CASRLTTKGDEQYF. This chain uses TRBV7-8 with TRBJ2-7; TRBD1 might be the D (5 bases). Trimming removed 6 bases at V and 5 bases at J, with 17 bases between. The CDR3 has 14 residues. Germline V gene data show CDR1 as SGHVS and CDR2 as FQNEAQ.